A selection of T cell receptor beta chains follows, all from one sample in a study of control samples from healthy donors and cancer patients. This table comes from immunoSEQ multiplex PCR, and its TCRdb copy is limited to in-frame clones, with some not included. The repertoire consists of about 140,000 clones, with under 95% occurring once and the leading ten covering approximately 6.8%. Specimen: blood. The receptors were gathered from a man between 18 and 35 years old in good health. Each CDR3 is given with its conserved first and last residue. D genes are given only for firm matches. Some rows mark clone size as missing; the rest say once, few, many or name a class of expanded clone.

clone_size j_call d_call v_call cdr3_aa cdr3_nt
NA TRBJ1-1 TRBD1 TRBV12-3/TRBV12-4 CASSYTGDTEAFF TGTGCCAGCAGTTATACAGGGGATACTGAAGCTTTCTTT
NA TRBJ1-4 NA TRBV2 CASSEGAEKLFF TGTGCCAGCAGCGAAGGGGCCGAAAAACTGTTTTTT
NA TRBJ2-7 NA TRBV6-5 CASSPIRSGVGEQYF TGTGCCAGCAGTCCCATAAGATCAGGGGTGGGCGAGCAGTACTTC
NA TRBJ1-2 TRBD1 TRBV19 CASSIRTGGFLNYGYTF TGTGCCAGTAGTATTCGGACAGGGGGCTTCCTTAACTATGGCTACACCTTC
NA TRBJ2-5 TRBD1 TRBV2 CASRDRGSQETQYF TGTGCCAGCAGGGACAGGGGGAGCCAAGAGACCCAGTACTTC
NA TRBJ2-5 TRBD2 TRBV5-1 CASSLSSGGNWYQETQYF TGCGCCAGCAGCTTGTCAAGCGGGGGCAACTGGTACCAAGAGACCCAGTACTTC
NA TRBJ1-2 NA TRBV4-1 CASSQDNAGPYGYTF TGCGCCAGCAGCCAAGATAATGCAGGGCCCTATGGCTACACCTTC
NA TRBJ2-2 NA TRBV18 CASSPRGGNTGELFF TGTGCCAGCTCACCACGAGGGGGAAACACCGGGGAGCTGTTTTTT
NA TRBJ2-5 TRBD2 TRBV18 CASSPVLAAWETQYF TGTGCCAGCTCACCAGTACTAGCGGCGTGGGAGACCCAGTACTTC
NA TRBJ1-2 NA TRBV5-1 CASSLDEGGGYGYTF TGCGCCAGCAGCTTGGATGAGGGCGGGGGCTATGGCTACACCTTC
NA TRBJ1-3 NA TRBV18 CASSPTTGTRNTIYF TGTGCCAGCTCACCGACCACAGGGACCCGAAACACCATATATTTT
NA TRBJ2-1 NA TRBV21-1 CASSRPRDRGYNEQFF TGTGCCAGCAGCAGACCAAGGGACAGGGGCTACAATGAGCAGTTCTTC
NA TRBJ2-7 NA TRBV7-8 CASSPQDMTYEQYF TGTGCCAGCAGCCCCCAGGACATGACCTACGAGCAGTACTTC
NA TRBJ1-5 NA TRBV7-6 CASSTGSNQPQHF TGTGCCAGCAGTACCGGTAGCAATCAGCCCCAGCATTTT
NA TRBJ1-4 NA TRBV20-1 CSASDDNEKLFF TGCAGTGCTAGTGATGATAATGAAAAACTGTTTTTT
NA TRBJ1-5 NA TRBV4-1 CASSQGGLVNQPQHF TGCGCCAGCAGCCAAGGGGGGCTCGTCAATCAGCCCCAGCATTTT
NA TRBJ1-5 NA TRBV28 CASSWRGGIFAQPQHF TGTGCCAGCAGTTGGCGTGGGGGGATTTTCGCTCAGCCCCAGCATTTT
few TRBJ2-5 NA TRBV2 CGSAGTVSYPEETQYF TGTGGCTCGGCCGGGACCGTGTCTTATCCGGAAGAGACCCAGTACTTC
NA TRBJ2-7 TRBD1 TRBV6-2/TRBV6-3 CASSYRDSLYYEQYF TGTGCCAGCAGTTACCGGGACAGCCTGTACTACGAGCAGTACTTC
NA TRBJ1-5 NA TRBV15 CATSRDRAGNQPQHF TGTGCCACCAGCAGAGATCGGGCGGGCAATCAGCCCCAGCATTTT
NA TRBJ1-1 NA TRBV10-3 CAISEPLTGKSTEAFF TGTGCCATCAGTGAGCCCTTAACAGGGAAGAGCACTGAAGCTTTCTTT